This TCR beta chain was profiled in a study of T cell responses to AZD1222 COVID-19 vaccine. Turning to the study itself: Second-dose recipients at about 4 or about 12 weeks were treated as one pooled group.

The V and J ends lost 8 bases and 9 bases respectively, with 17 bases between them. The CDR3 spans 13 residues. The germline CDR1 and CDR2 sequences are SNHLY and FYNNEI. Comment on this clone: Its antigen is as yet unknown.

TCRdb's table, derived via immunoSEQ multiplex PCR, lists solely in-frame clones and lacks some. The sample has under 200,000 clones; approximately 92% are singletons. Study-level points and caveats: Reports say nearly half of spike-specific TCRs go after unmutated variant regions. Across the whole spike, CD4 TCRs peaked at regions 160-218 and 743-854.

This chain connects TRBV2 to TRBJ1-5; D might be TRBD1 (6 bases). The TCR was taken from an adult in good health. This sample comprised peripheral blood, obtained on day 0 of AZD1222 vaccination. The CDR3 spells CASRREVGGPQHF. The CDR3 nucleotides read TGTGCCAGCCGCCGGGAGGTAGGGGGGCCCCAGCATTTT.